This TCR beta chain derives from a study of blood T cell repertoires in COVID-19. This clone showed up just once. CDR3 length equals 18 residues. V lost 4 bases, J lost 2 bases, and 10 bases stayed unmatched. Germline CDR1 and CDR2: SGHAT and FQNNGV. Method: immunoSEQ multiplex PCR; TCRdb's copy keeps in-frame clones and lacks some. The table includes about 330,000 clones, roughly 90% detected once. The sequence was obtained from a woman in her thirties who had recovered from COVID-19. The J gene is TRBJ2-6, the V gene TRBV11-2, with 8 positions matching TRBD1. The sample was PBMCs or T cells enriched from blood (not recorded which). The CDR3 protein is CASSSGQGFRAGANVLTF. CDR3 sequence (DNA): TGTGCCAGCAGCTCCGGACAGGGTTTCCGGGCTGGGGCCAACGTCCTGACTTTC.